This T cell receptor (beta chain) appears in the sequencing data of a study of T cell changes during pregnancy in multiple sclerosis. V was cut by 1 base and J by 0 bases, with 17 bases left in between. The CDR3 has 18 amino acids. The V gene's germline CDR1 is SGHTA and CDR2 FQGNSA. Sequenced by immunoSEQ multiplex PCR; TCRdb stores in-frame clones only, minus some. Of some 10,000 clones in the sample, more than 80% are singletons; the top ten hold under 20%. In this sample, this clone turned up a few times. The chain uses TRBV7-2 and TRBJ2-3; D perhaps matches TRBD2 (5 bases). This specimen was CD8+ T cells from peripheral blood mononuclear cells, taken in the third trimester of pregnancy. The clonotype originates from a female donor in good health, enrolled as a control in a pregnancy study. CDR3 residues: CASSLDAGTDFSTDTQYF. The CDR3 region has the DNA TGTGCCAGCAGCTTAGACGCGGGTACGGACTTTAGCACAGATACGCAGTATTTT.